This T cell receptor beta chain was found in a study of cytomegalovirus exposure and HLA in healthy donors. This CDR3 spans 15 amino acids. The V end lost 2 bases, the J end lost 1 base, and 10 bases lay between the germline ends. CDR1 and CDR2 from the germline V gene are SGHRS and YFSETQ. With 60 Vbeta and 13 Jbeta primers, the PCR was carried out. The protocol was immunoSEQ multiplex PCR, while the TCRdb copy is restricted to in-frame clones and leaves out a portion. Of 95,000 to 100,000 clones detected, roughly 79% appear once; the ten largest clones hold under 2%. Sequencing was done on a sample of PBMCs. This sequence joins TRBV5-1 and TRBJ2-1; D is perhaps TRBD1 (5 bases). The sequence was obtained from a middle-aged woman in good health and CMV-seronegative. In DNA, the CDR3 is TGCGCCAGCAGCTTTCCTCCAGGGTCCTACAATGAGCAGTTCTTC. The encoded protein is CASSFPPGSYNEQFF.